This T cell receptor (beta chain) was obtained from a study of blood T cells in healthy people across ages. Looking at the study overall: Capturing about one barcoded beta molecule per two T cells was achieved by template switching. Whole-study results and caveats: TCR beta diversity per million T cells fell roughly linearly with age.

CDR1 is MGHRA, CDR2 YSYEKL, per germline. V shed 4 bases and J shed 2 bases, with 8 bases lying between them. The CDR3 spans 13 residues. It was with a sample-barcoded 5' primer and a J-beta primer mix that a second PCR of roughly 7 to 12 cycles was run. TCRdb independently ran MiXCR on the 5' RACE reads; one entry per CDR3 protein. The data contain 1,500,000 or so distinct CDR3 sequences, around 55% of them seen just once; the ten biggest clones take up 5.5% to 8%. In regard to this clonotype: Its cognate antigen is unknown.

Sequencing used blood. V gene TRBV4-1 combines with J gene TRBJ2-5; D perhaps matches TRBD2 (5 bases). The receptor comes from a man between 18 and 29 years old in good health. CDR3 in amino acids: CASSRGMQETQYF. CDR3 sequence (DNA): TGCGCCAGCAGCCGAGGGATGCAAGAGACCCAGTACTTC.